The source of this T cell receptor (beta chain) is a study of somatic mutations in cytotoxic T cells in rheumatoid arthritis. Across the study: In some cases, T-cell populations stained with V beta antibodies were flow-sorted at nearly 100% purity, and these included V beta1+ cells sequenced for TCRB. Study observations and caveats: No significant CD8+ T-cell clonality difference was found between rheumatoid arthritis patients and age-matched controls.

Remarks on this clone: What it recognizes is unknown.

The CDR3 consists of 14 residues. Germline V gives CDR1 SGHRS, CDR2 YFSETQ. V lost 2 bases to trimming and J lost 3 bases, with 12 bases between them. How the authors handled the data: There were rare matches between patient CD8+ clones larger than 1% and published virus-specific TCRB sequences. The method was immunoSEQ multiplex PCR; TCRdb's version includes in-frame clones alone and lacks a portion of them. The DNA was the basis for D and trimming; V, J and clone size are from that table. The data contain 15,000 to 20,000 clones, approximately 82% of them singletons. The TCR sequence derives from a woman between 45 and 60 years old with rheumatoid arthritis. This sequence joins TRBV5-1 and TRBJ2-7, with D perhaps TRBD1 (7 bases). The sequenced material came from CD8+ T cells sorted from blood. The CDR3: CASSFSRGVYEQYF. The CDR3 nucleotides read TGCGCCAGCAGCTTTTCCAGGGGGGTCTACGAGCAGTACTTC. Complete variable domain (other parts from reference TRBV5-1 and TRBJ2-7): KAGVTQTPRYLIKTRGQQVTLSCSPISGHRSVSWYQQTPGQGLQFLFEYFSETQRNKGNFPGRFSGRQFSNSRSEMNVSTLELGDSALYLCASSFSRGVYEQYFGPGTRLTVT.